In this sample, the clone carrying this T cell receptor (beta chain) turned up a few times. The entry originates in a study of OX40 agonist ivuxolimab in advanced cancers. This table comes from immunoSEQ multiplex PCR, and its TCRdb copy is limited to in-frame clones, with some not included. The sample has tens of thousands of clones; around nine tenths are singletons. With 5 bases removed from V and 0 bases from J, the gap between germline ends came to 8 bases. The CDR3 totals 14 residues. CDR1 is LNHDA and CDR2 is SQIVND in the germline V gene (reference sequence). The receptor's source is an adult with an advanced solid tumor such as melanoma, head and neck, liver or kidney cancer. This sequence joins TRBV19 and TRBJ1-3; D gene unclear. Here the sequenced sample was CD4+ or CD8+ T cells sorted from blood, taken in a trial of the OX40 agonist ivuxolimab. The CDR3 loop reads CASSGKSSGNTIYF. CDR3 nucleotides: TGTGCCAGTAGTGGGAAATCCTCTGGAAACACCATATATTTT.